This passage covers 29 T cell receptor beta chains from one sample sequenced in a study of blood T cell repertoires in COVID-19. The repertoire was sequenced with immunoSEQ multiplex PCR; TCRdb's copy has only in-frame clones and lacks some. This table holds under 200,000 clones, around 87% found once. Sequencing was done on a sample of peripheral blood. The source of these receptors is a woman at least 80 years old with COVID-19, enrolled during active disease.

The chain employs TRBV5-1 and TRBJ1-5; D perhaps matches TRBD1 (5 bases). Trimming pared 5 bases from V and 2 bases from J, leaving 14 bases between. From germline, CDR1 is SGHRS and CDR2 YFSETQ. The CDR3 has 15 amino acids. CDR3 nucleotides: TGCGCCAGCAGACCCAAGGGGTCCCGCAATCAGCCCCAGCATTTT. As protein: CASRPKGSRNQPQHF. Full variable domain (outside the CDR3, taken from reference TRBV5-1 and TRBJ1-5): KAGVTQTPRYLIKTRGQQVTLSCSPISGHRSVSWYQQTPGQGLQFLFEYFSETQRNKGNFPGRFSGRQFSNSRSEMNVSTLELGDSALYLCASRPKGSRNQPQHFGDGTRLSIL.

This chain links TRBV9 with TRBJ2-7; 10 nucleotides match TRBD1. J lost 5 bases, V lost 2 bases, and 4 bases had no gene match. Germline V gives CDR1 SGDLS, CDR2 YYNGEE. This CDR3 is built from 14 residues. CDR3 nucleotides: TGTGCCAGCAGCGTTGGGACAGGGGTTGACGAGCAGTACTTC. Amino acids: CASSVGTGVDEQYF.

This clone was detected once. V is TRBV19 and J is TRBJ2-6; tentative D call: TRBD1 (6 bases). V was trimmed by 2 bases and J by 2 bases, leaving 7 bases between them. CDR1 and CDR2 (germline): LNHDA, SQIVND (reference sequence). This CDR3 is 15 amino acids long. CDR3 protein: CASSISGAGANVLTF. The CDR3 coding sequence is TGTGCCAGTAGTATATCAGGGGCTGGGGCCAACGTCCTGACTTTC. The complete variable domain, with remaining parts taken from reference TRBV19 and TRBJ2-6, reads DGGITQSPKYLFRKEGQNVTLSCEQNLNHDAMYWYRQDPGQGLRLIYYSQIVNDFQKGDIAEGYSVSREKKESFPLTVTSAQKNPTAFYLCASSISGAGANVLTFGAGSRLTVL.

CDR3 amino acids: CASKLQGLDNQPQHF. CDR3 nucleotides: TGTGCCAGCAAACTTCAGGGGCTGGATAATCAGCCCCAGCATTTT. The chain combines TRBV28 with TRBJ1-5; a weak D match, TRBD1 (6 bases). Per germline, CDR1 MDHEN and CDR2 SYDVKM. The CDR3 contains 15 residues. Trimming took 7 bases from V and 4 from J, leaving 17 bases between them.

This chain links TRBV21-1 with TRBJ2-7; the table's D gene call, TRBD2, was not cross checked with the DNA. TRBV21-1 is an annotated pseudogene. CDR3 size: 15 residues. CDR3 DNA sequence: TGTGCCAGCAGCCCCCCAGGACTAGCAGTTTACGAGCAGTACTTC. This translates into CASSPPGLAVYEQYF.

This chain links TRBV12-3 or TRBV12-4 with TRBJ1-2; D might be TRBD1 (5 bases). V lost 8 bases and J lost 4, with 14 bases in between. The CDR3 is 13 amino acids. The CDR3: CASQDRNLYGYTF. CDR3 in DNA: TGTGCCAGCCAAGACAGAAACCTCTATGGCTACACCTTC.

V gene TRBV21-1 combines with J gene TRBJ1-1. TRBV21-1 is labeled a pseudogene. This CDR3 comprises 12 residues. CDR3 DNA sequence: TGTGCCAGCCTGCAGGGAGGCACTGAAGCTTTCTTT. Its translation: CASLQGGTEAFF.

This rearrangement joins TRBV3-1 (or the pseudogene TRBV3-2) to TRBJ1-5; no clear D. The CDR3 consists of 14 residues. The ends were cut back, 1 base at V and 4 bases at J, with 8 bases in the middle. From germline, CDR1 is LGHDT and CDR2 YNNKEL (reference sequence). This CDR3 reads CASSQGWENQPQHF. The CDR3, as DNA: TGTGCCAGCAGCCAAGGATGGGAGAATCAGCCCCAGCATTTT.

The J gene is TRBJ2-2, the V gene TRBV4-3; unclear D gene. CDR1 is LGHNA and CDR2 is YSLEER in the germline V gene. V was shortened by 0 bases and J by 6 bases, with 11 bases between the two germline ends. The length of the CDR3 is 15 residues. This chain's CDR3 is CASSQDSGVAGELFF. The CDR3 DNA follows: TGCGCCAGCAGCCAAGATTCAGGTGTCGCCGGGGAGCTGTTTTTT.

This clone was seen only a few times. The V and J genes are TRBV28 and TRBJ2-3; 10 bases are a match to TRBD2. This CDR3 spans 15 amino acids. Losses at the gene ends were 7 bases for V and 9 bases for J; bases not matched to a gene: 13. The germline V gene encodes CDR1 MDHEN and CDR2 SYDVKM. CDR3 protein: CASKYAASGSFTQYF. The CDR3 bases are TGTGCCAGCAAATATGCGGCTAGCGGGAGCTTCACGCAGTATTTT.

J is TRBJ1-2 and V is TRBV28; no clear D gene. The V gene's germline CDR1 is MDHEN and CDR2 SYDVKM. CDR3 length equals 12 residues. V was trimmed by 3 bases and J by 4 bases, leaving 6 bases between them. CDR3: CASSFPRYGYTF. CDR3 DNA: TGTGCCAGCAGTTTCCCCCGCTATGGCTACACCTTC.

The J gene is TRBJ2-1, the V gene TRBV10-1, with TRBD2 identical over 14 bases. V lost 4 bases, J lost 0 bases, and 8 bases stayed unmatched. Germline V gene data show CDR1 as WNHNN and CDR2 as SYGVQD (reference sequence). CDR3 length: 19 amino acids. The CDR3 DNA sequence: TGCGCCAGCAGTGCCGGGACTAGCGGGAGCGAAAGCTCCTACAATGAGCAGTTCTTC. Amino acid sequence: CASSAGTSGSESSYNEQFF.

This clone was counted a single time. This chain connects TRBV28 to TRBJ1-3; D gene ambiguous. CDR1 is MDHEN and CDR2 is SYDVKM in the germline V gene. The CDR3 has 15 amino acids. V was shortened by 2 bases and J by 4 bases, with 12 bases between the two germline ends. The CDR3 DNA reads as TGTGCCAGCAGTTTAGGAGTAAGTGGAGGAAACACCATATATTTT. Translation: CASSLGVSGGNTIYF.

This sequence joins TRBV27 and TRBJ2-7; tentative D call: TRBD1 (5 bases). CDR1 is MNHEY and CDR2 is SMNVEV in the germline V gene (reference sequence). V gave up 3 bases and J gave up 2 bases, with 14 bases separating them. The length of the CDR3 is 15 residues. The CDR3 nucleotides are TGTGCCAGCAGTTTTAATCCAGGGCCCCCCTACGAGCAGTACTTC. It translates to CASSFNPGPPYEQYF.

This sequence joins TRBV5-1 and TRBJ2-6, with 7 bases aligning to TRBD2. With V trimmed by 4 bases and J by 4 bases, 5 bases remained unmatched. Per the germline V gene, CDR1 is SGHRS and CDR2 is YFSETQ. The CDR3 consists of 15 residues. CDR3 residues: CASSEAGIGANVLTF. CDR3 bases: TGCGCCAGCAGCGAAGCGGGAATAGGGGCCAACGTCCTGACTTTC.

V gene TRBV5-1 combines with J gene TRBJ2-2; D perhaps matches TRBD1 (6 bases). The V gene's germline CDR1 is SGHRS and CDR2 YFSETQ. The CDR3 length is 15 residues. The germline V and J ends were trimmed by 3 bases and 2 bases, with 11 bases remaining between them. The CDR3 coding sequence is TGCGCCAGCAGCTCGGACAGTATAAACACCGGGGAGCTGTTTTTT. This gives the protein CASSSDSINTGELFF.

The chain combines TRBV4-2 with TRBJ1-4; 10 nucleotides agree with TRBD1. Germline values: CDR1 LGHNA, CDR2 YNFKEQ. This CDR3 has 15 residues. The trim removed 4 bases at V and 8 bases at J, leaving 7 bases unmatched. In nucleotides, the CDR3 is TGTGCCAGCAGCCGAACCGGGACAGGGGAGGAAAAACTGTTTTTT. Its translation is CASSRTGTGEEKLFF.

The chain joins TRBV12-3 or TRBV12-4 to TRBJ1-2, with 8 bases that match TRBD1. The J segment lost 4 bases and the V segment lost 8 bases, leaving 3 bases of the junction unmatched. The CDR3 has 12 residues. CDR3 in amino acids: CASRGTGYGYTF. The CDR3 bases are TGTGCCAGCCGAGGGACAGGCTATGGCTACACCTTC.

The CDR3 region has the DNA TGTGCCAGCAGTTTAGGGCAGGGGGGCGGCGGGAGCACAGATACGCAGTATTTT. Protein sequence: CASSLGQGGGGSTDTQYF. The V call is TRBV27, the J call TRBJ2-3; maybe TRBD1 (7 bases). Germline-derived CDR1 and CDR2 are MNHEY and SMNVEV (reference sequence). Trimming took 2 bases from V and 0 from J, leaving 18 bases between them. CDR3 length: 18 amino acids.

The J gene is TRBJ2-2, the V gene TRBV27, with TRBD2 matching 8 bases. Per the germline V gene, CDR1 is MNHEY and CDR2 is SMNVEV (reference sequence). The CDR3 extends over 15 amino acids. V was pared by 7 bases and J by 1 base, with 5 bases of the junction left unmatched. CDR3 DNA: TGTGCCAGCACCAGGACTAGCTTGAACACCGGGGAGCTGTTTTTT. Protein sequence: CASTRTSLNTGELFF.

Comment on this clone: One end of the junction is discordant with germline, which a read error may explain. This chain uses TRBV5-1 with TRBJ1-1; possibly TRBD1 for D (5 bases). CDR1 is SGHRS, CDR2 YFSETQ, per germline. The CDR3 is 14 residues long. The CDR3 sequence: CASSSSGPQGGVSF. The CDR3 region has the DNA TGCGCCAGCAGCTCCTCCGGGCCTCAGGGAGGAGTGAGCTTT.

The CDR3 sequence is CASSPGLMNTGELFF. CDR3 nucleotide sequence: TGTGCCAGCAGCCCGGGACTAATGAACACCGGGGAGCTGTTTTTT. The chain has TRBV5-4 and TRBJ2-2; 7 positions agree with TRBD2. Looked up from germline, CDR1 is SGHNT and CDR2 is YYREEE (reference sequence). V shed 4 bases, J shed 1 base, and the junction held 4 bases outside the gene matches. The CDR3 runs 15 residues. Filled out from reference TRBV5-4 and TRBJ2-2, the complete variable domain reads ETGVTQSPTHLIKTRGQQVTLRCSSQSGHNTVSWYQQALGQGPQFIFQYYREEENGRGNFPPRFSGLQFPNYSSELNVNALELDDSALYLCASSPGLMNTGELFFGEGSRLTVL.

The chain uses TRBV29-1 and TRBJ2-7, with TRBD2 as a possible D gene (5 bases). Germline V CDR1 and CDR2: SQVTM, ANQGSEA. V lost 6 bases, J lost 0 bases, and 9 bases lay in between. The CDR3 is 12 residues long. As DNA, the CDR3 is TGCAGCGTCGCGAGGGACTCCTACGAGCAGTACTTC. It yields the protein CSVARDSYEQYF.

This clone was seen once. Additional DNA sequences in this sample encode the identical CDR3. Here the CDR3 DNA reads TGCGCCAGCAGCTTGGACAGTTATAATGAAAAACTGTTTTTT. Its protein is CASSLDSYNEKLFF. The chain carries TRBV5-1 and TRBJ1-4; D remains ambiguous. Germline V gives CDR1 SGHRS, CDR2 YFSETQ. The CDR3 is made up of 14 amino acids. Trimming left V 0 bases short and J 4 bases short, with 7 bases between.

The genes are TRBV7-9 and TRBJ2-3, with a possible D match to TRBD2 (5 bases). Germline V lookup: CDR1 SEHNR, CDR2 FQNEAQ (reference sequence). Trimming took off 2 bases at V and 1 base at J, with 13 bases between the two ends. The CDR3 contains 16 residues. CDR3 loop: CASSLSAMRGTDTQYF. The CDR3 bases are TGTGCCAGCAGCTTATCAGCAATGAGGGGCACAGATACGCAGTATTTT.

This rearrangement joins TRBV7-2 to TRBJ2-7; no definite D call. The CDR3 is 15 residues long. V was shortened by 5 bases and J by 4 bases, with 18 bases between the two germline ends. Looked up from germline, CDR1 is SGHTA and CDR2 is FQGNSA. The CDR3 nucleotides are TGTGCCAGCAGCGTGAACTTTAATACCGTTTACGAGCAGTACTTC. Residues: CASSVNFNTVYEQYF.

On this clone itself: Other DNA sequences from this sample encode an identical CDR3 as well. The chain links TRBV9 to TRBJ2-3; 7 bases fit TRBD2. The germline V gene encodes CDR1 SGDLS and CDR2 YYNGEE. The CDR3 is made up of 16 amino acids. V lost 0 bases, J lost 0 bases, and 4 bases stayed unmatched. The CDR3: CASSVAAGASTDTQYF. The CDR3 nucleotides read TGTGCCAGCAGCGTAGCTGCGGGAGCTAGCACAGATACGCAGTATTTT.

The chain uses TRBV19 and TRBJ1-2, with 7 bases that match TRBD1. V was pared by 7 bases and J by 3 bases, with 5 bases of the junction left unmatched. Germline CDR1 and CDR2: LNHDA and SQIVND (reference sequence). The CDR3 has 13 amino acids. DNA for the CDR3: TGTGCCAGTATGAACAGGGGTGACTATGGCTACACCTTC. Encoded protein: CASMNRGDYGYTF.

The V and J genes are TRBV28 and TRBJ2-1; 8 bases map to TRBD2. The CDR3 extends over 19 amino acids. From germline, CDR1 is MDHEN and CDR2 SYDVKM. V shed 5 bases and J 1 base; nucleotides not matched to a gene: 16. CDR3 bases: TGTGCCAGCAGTCCCGATCTCTCAGCGGGAGTGACTTCCTACAATGAGCAGTTCTTC. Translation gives CASSPDLSAGVTSYNEQFF.